This is a list of T cell receptor beta chains from one sample in a study of T cells after yellow fever vaccination. In TCRdb, the 5' RACE reads were re-called with MiXCR into one record per CDR3 protein. This sample yields some 300,000 distinct CDR3 sequences, of which 8.5% to 10% are seen a single time; over 3% belongs to the top ten. The source was CD4+ T cells sorted from PBMCs, collected 5 days after the yellow fever booster vaccination. The receptors shown here come from a man between 18 and 29 years old who received the YFV17D yellow fever vaccine. CDR3s include the opening cysteine and the closing phenylalanine or tryptophan. The D gene is left open where the match is weak. Clone size is given for some rows only: seen once, a few or many times, or a class if the clone is expanded.

v_gene	j_gene	d_gene	abundance	CDR3nt	CDR3aa
TRBV30	TRBJ2-3	NA	few	TGTGCCTGGGGGCAGGTGTCAGATACGCAGTATTTT	CAWGQVSDTQYF
TRBV7-9	TRBJ1-3	TRBD1	NA	TGTGCCAGCAGCTTCCACAGGGGAGGTGGAAACACCATATATTTT	CASSFHRGGGNTIYF
TRBV7-2	TRBJ2-5	NA	few	TGTGCCAGCAGGAAAGTGGGGGCAGAGACCCAGTACTTC	CASRKVGAETQYF
TRBV10-3	TRBJ2-5	NA	NA	TGTGCCATCACAGGGGGGAGTGGAGAAGAGACCCAGTACTTC	CAITGGSGEETQYF
TRBV7-2	TRBJ2-5	NA	NA	TGTGCCAGCAGCCCCGGTCGATGGGGGCAAGAGACCCAGTACTTC	CASSPGRWGQETQYF
TRBV3-1	TRBJ2-1	TRBD2	many	TGTGCCAGCAGCCAGCGGGGGGCCGGGAATGAGCAGTTCTTC	CASSQRGAGNEQFF
TRBV6-5	TRBJ1-2	NA	many	TGTGCCAGCAGTTGGGGCGCGGAAGCTAACTATGGCTACACCTTC	CASSWGAEANYGYTF
TRBV19	TRBJ2-1	TRBD1	NA	TGTGCCAGTAGTATACTTCGGATTGGGACAGGGAGACGTTACAATGAGCAGTTCTTC	CASSILRIGTGRRYNEQFF
TRBV5-4	TRBJ2-7	TRBD1	few	TGTGCCAGCAGCTTAGACTACAGGGGGCGCGAGCAGTACTTC	CASSLDYRGREQYF
TRBV7-9	TRBJ2-4	NA	NA	TGTGCCAGCAGCTTTACGGGACGGAACGACATTCAGTACTTC	CASSFTGRNDIQYF
TRBV5-5	TRBJ1-4	TRBD1	few	TGTGCCAGCAGCTTGCCAGGGGGGGAAAAACTGTTTTTT	CASSLPGGEKLFF
TRBV12-3/TRBV12-4	TRBJ1-1	NA	NA	TGTGCCAGCAGTATGCTCTGGGGGAACACTGAAGCTTTCTTT	CASSMLWGNTEAFF
TRBV7-2	TRBJ2-7	NA	many	TGTGCCAGCAGCTTAGGACGGATATCCTACGAGCAGTACTTC	CASSLGRISYEQYF
TRBV4-1	TRBJ2-1	TRBD2	few	TGCGCCAGCAGCCAAACCCCTCTTGGAAGCGGGGGGAGCTCCTACAATGAGCAGTTCTTC	CASSQTPLGSGGSSYNEQFF
TRBV19	TRBJ1-1	NA	NA	TGTGCCAGTATCGACAGGAGATTGAACACTGAAGCTTTCTTT	CASIDRRLNTEAFF
TRBV5-1	TRBJ1-1	NA	NA	TGCGCCAGCAGCACCTACACGAACACTGAAGCTTTCTTT	CASSTYTNTEAFF
TRBV5-1	TRBJ1-1	TRBD1	few	TGCGCCAGCAGCTTACAGGGGGGCTTTAGGAACACTGAAGCTTTCTTT	CASSLQGGFRNTEAFF
TRBV24-1	TRBJ2-1	NA	many	TGTGCCACCAGTGGCCAGCGGTTTGAGCAGTTCTTC	CATSGQRFEQFF
TRBV7-2	TRBJ2-7	TRBD1	few	TGTGCCAGCAGCTTCGAGGGGCGGACAGGGCCATACTACGAGCAGTACTTC	CASSFEGRTGPYYEQYF
TRBV25-1	TRBJ1-5	TRBD1	NA	TGTGCCAGCAGTGGGACCTCAGGGGGCCACCAGCCCCAGCATTTT	CASSGTSGGHQPQHF
TRBV6-2/TRBV6-3	TRBJ1-3	NA	few	TGTGCCAGCAGACAGAGCCACTCTGGAAACACCATATATTTT	CASRQSHSGNTIYF
TRBV6-5	TRBJ1-4	NA	few	TGTGCCAGCAGTCCCGGACGGTCAACTAATGAAAAACTGTTTTTT	CASSPGRSTNEKLFF
TRBV7-3	TRBJ2-2	NA	few	TGTGCCAGCAGTCCCGATAGGACGAACACCGGGGAGCTGTTTTTT	CASSPDRTNTGELFF
TRBV4-2	TRBJ2-2	TRBD2	few	TGTGCCAGCAGCCAAGAGAACCTAGCGGGGGGGCCTGGCACCGGGGAGCTGTTTTTT	CASSQENLAGGPGTGELFF
TRBV20-1	TRBJ2-2	NA	NA	TGCAGTGCGAGGAGGGCAGGGGGGACATCGAACACCGGGGAGCTGTTTTTT	CSARRAGGTSNTGELFF
TRBV20-1	TRBJ1-6	NA	NA	TGCAGTGCCAGGACAGCCCAGTATAATTCACCCCTCCACTTT	CSARTAQYNSPLHF
TRBV2	TRBJ2-6	TRBD1	NA	TGTGCCAGACACAGGGGTCCTGGGGCCAACGTCCTGACTTTC	CARHRGPGANVLTF
TRBV6-6	TRBJ2-3	NA	few	TGTGCCAGCAGTTACTACAGAAGGAGAGATACGCAGTATTTT	CASSYYRRRDTQYF
TRBV5-1	TRBJ2-7	NA	NA	TGCGCCAGCAGCTTGGGGGGCAGGGCCTACGAGCAGTACTTC	CASSLGGRAYEQYF
TRBV6-5	TRBJ2-2	TRBD1	few	TGTGCCAGCAGACGGACAGGGGGCAGGTGGCGTGGCACCGGGGAGCTGTTTTTT	CASRRTGGRWRGTGELFF
TRBV20-1	TRBJ2-3	NA	NA	TGCAGTGCCCCGGACTACACAGATACGCAGTATTTT	CSAPDYTDTQYF
TRBV12-3/TRBV12-4	TRBJ1-4	NA	few	TGTGCCAGCAGTTTGGGAGGCGTTAATGAAAAACTGTTTTTT	CASSLGGVNEKLFF
TRBV3-1	TRBJ1-4	NA	NA	TGTGCCAGCAGCCAAGTCCAAGGGTTGTGGACTAATGAAAAACTGTTTTTT	CASSQVQGLWTNEKLFF